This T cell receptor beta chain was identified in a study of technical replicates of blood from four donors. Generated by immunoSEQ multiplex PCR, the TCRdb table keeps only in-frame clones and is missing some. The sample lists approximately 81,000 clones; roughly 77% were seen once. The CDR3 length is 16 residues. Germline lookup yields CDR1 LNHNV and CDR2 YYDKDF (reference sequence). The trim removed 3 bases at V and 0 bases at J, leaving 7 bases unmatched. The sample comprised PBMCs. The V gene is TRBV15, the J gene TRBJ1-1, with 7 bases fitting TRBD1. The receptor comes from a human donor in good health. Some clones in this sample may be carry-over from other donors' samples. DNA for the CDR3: TGTGCCACCAGCAGGACAGGGACTTATTTGAACACTGAAGCTTTCTTT. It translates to CATSRTGTYLNTEAFF.